This TCR beta chain was retrieved from a study of cytomegalovirus exposure and HLA in healthy donors (dated by TCRdb to 2017 to 2019). Background on the whole study: In an earlier analysis of under 750 of the donors, 276 Gb of sequence data and 120 million or so unique TCR beta sequences from about 179 million T cells were reported. Around 330 gigabases of sequencing data and around 80 million unique TCR sequences made up an early release that covered 500 to 700 HLA-typed donors. The genetic ancestry cluster associated with self-reported Caucasian donors included roughly four fifths of the roughly 400 genotyped donors. The study aimed to test whether cataloging public T cell receptors could reveal signatures of past pathogen exposure. The study used immunosequencing to profile the T cell repertoires of 666 subjects and linked those repertoires to cytomegalovirus serostatus. Besides the first cohort of about 730 subjects, a separate validation cohort made up of 120 different subjects was used. The study combined high-throughput TCR immunosequencing, statistical association of individual TCRs with disease status, and machine learning to predict cytomegalovirus infection status. A later analysis re-analyzed previously published TCR beta repertoires from 550 to 700 donors and added high-resolution HLA genotyping to study TCR occurrence patterns. Rather than using new phenotypic data, the later analysis identified candidate immune exposures from TCR beta sequences and from how often those sequences occurred across donors. To decide whether each TCR beta V gene segment behaved as functional or pseudogenic, an earlier analysis of some 600 of the donors relied on high-throughput TCR beta sequencing. Donor age, sex, ethnicity and CMV serostatus were collected together with the repertoire data. Genome-wide SNP genotypes for about 60% of the roughly 670 donors were used in a later genetic analysis, which treated that subset as a discovery cohort. All discovery cohort repertoires had been generated on a single sequencing platform. HLA typing included class I and class II loci at four-digit resolution. The number of donors typed differed by locus, with roughly 629-640 for A, B, C, DRB1 and DQB1, over 500 for DQA1, approximately 570 for DPA1, and over 400 for DPB1. Roughly five DR-DQ haplotypes were handled as single units for association and clustering because linkage in the cohort was strong. On average, around 240,000 unique TCR beta nucleotide sequences were sequenced per donor among about 400 genotyped donors of the cohort, with roughly a sixth of those sequences being non-productive.

About this clone itself: Its antigen remains undetermined. Base quality data are lacking; no much larger clone is found one base away.

The cohort consisted of hundreds of healthy bone marrow donors. At the time of sampling, all cohort members were nominally healthy, though unrecorded immune exposures were likely present. The donor tested CMV seronegative, placing the donor among the 350 or so seronegative members of the cohort. A peripheral blood sample was provided by each donor, and peripheral blood mononuclear cells were used for TCR beta sequencing. Genomic DNA was extracted from the blood cell samples with the Qiagen DNeasy Blood Extraction Kit. Inclusive of the bounding cysteine and phenylalanine, the CDR3 is 13 residues long. The CDR3 DNA has 39 bases and is translated from base 1. CDR1 SGHRS and CDR2 YFSETQ are derived from the germline V gene. V and J lose 1 base and 7 bases, and a span of 11 bases separates them. Library method: the immunoSEQ multiplex PCR assay. For the multiplex PCR, a mixture combining 60 forward primers for TCR Vbeta segments and 13 reverse primers for TCR Jbeta segments was used. The CDR3 region of rearranged TCR beta genes was amplified from genomic DNA by a multiplex PCR assay. The amplified TCR beta libraries were sequenced on the Illumina HiSeq System as 87-base-pair reads. As for how the authors treated the data: Across the 666 repertoires, a later analysis counted around 80 million unique TCR beta chains, around 11 million of which were shared by at least two donors. Raw reads were error-corrected and collapsed into unique sequences with a nearest-neighbor algorithm that merged closely related sequences to remove PCR and sequencing errors. To assign V, D and J gene segments, CDR3 sequences were aligned to IMGT reference sequences. For a sequence to be retained, a match of at least six nucleotides to both a V gene segment and a J gene segment was required. Rearrangements were classified as productive when the CDR3 lacked stop codons and remained in frame with V and J, and all other rearrangements were classified as non-productive. Following IMGT convention, CDR3 was defined as the stretch from the second conserved V-encoded cysteine up to the conserved J-encoded phenylalanine. The earlier analysis of more than 450 of the donors excluded sequences that lacked an unambiguous match to a single V gene segment. An earlier analysis of under 750 of the donors called V segments functional above 56.7% productive rearrangements and segregating when the between-donor standard deviation exceeded 5%. A statistical classification framework was built for diagnosing cytomegalovirus status from the catalog of TCR beta chain sequences. A later analysis assigned V and J genes by comparing TCR nucleotide sequences with IMGT/GENE-DB human TR gene sequences. Using the TCRdist pipeline, a later analysis assigned CDR3 sequences along with most-parsimonious VDJ recombination scenarios. In a later analysis, every TCR beta chain was defined by the combination of its CDR3 amino acid sequence and its V-gene family, and reads without a unique V-gene family were dropped. To address suspected cross-contamination and a sequencing artifact, a later analysis removed approximately 590 highly shared, low-generation-probability nucleotide sequences. In a later analysis, a clonal expansion index was calculated for each public chain from normalized within-repertoire ranks of inferred template counts. A later analysis computed generation probabilities with a VDJ recombination model fitted to out-of-frame rearrangements, and checked the results against IGoR. In a later analysis, TCR-TCR, TCR-HLA and TCR-CMV co-occurrence was scored with hypergeometric tests, and a repertoire-size bias correction was applied to TCR pairs. A later analysis estimated false discovery rates by permuting HLA or CMV assignments 20 times. In a later analysis, co-occurring TCRs were grouped with DBSCAN, and TCRdist sequence similarity was added when clustering was performed within HLA-allele-positive subsets. For co-occurrence clustering, repertoires with fewer than 30,000 or more than 120,000 public chains were excluded, along with about five repertoires with anomalous nucleotide sharing. Entries here come from immuneACCESS through TCRdb and include only in-frame sequences with V and J called. Some clones fail to appear in such tables; in the studies checked, an unresolved V gene covers under half of the shortfall, and the cause of the remainder is unknown. D and trimming were read from the DNA, whereas the V and J calls and clone size are those reported in that table. The sample yields about 210,000 clones; around 90% were counted once. The ten largest clonotypes hold roughly 0.98% of the sample.

General conclusions and limits of the study: Most TCR sequences were seen in very few donors, while some public TCRs were found in many individuals. In a later analysis, most CMV-associated TCR beta chains were found to appear HLA-restricted, with HLA associations seemingly driven largely by CMV exposure. A cluster of highly shared sequence variants was judged likely to represent a technical artifact of the sequencing pipeline. Some IMGT-functional V segments, including TRBV6-2 and TRBV6-3, could not be told apart with the 87-base-pair reads, so those segments were excluded. V-gene and J-gene trimming of TCR beta chains was associated with a missense DCLRE1C variant in a later genetic analysis, and the association was replicated in an independent cohort. Compared with the roughly 700-donor mean, donors in an Asian-associated ancestry cluster had fewer N-insertions in productive TCRs, according to a later genetic analysis. Specific HLA alleles were associated with 15,000 to 20,000 TCR beta sequences at a false discovery rate of 0.05 in a later analysis. Linkage disequilibrium might explain the correlated functional status among segregating V segments, but an unknown experimental factor could not be ruled out. Roughly uniform sequencing depth across donors was assumed in presence/absence analyses, although this assumption may not hold. The study gave a list of 150 to 200 TCR beta chains associated with cytomegalovirus. In vitro tests confirmed that a few of the cytomegalovirus-associated TCR beta chains recognize cytomegalovirus antigens. Only TCR beta chains were sequenced in this cohort, and the absence of alpha or paired-chain data limited detectable features. In a later analysis, HLA-associated TCR beta chains were found to be more clonally expanded and to have lower generation probabilities than equally common non-associated chains. Assigning TCR associations to individual alleles was difficult when HLA alleles, especially DR and DQ, strongly co-occurred. The classifier was reported to diagnose cytomegalovirus status with high specificity and sensitivity in both the original and validation cohorts. According to a later analysis, parvovirus B19, influenza, CMV and Epstein-Barr virus appeared linked to several top co-occurrence clusters. Because counts were too low, approximately 18 rarely observed V segments, including chromosome 9 orphons, were excluded from the earlier analysis of roughly 580 of the donors. In a later analysis, the rate of TCR association differed among HLA loci, with DRB1 alleles having the most associated TCRs and HLA-C alleles having the fewest. The authors suggested that the approach could potentially be generalized to other disease states and immunological phenotypes. Because HLA typing was unavailable for some donors at each locus, only the typed subset was used in association tests. The only immune exposure information available for the cohort was CMV serostatus. A further reported finding was that TCR beta sequences accurately predicted the HLA-A and HLA-B alleles for most subjects in the first cohort. Broadly in line with IMGT annotations, most TCR beta V segments showed up in productive rearrangements about 87% or about 30% of the time in an earlier analysis of around 550 of the donors.

Sample: PBMCs. The chain is encoded by TRBV5-1 joined to TRBJ1-1; no D gene is confidently identified. The sequence derives from a boy younger than 10 in good health and CMV-seronegative. The DNA sequence reads TGCGCCAGCAGCTTGAATCTGGCCCGTGAAGCTTTCTTT. Its protein is CASSLNLAREAFF. When the CDR3 is completed using the reference TRBV5-1 and TRBJ1-1 genes on either side, the full variable domain is KAGVTQTPRYLIKTRGQQVTLSCSPISGHRSVSWYQQTPGQGLQFLFEYFSETQRNKGNFPGRFSGRQFSNSRSEMNVSTLELGDSALYLCASSLNLAREAFFGQGTRLTVV.